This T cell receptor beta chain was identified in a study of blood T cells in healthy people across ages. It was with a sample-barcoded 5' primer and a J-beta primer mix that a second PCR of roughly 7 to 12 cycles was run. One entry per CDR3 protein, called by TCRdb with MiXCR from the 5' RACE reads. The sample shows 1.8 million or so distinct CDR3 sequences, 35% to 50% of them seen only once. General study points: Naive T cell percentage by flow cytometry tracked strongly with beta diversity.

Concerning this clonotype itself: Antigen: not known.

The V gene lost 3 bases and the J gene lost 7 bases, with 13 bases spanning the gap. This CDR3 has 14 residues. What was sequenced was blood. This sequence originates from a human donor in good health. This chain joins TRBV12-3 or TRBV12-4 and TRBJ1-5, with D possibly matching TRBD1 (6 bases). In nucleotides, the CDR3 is TGTGCCAGCAGTTTTAGACAGGCGGGACAGCCCCAGCATTTT. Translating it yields CASSFRQAGQPQHF.